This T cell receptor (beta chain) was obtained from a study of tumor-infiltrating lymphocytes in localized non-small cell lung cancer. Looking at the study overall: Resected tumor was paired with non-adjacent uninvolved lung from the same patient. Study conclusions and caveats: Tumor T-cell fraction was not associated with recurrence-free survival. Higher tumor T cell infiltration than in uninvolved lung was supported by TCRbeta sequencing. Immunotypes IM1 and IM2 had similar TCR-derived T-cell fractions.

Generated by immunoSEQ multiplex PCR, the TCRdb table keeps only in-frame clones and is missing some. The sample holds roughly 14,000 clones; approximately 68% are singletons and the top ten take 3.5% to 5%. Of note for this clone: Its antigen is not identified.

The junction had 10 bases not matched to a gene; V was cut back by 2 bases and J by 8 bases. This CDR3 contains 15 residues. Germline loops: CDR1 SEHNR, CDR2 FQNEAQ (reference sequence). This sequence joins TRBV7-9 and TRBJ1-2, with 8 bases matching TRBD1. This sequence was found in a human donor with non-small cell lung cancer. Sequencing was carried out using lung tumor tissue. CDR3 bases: TGTGCCAGCAGCTTATTAACAGGGGGAATATACGGCTACACCTTC. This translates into CASSLLTGGIYGYTF.